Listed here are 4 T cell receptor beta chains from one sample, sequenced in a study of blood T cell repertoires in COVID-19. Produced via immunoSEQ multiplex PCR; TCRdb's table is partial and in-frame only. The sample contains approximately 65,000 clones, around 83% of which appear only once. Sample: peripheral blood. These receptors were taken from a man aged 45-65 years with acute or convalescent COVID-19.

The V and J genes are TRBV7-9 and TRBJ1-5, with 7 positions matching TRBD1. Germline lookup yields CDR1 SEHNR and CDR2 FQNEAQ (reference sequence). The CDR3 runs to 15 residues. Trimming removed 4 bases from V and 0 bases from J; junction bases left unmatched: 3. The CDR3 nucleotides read TGTGCCAGCAGCTCGGACAGGAGTAGCAATCAGCCCCAGCATTTT. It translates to CASSSDRSSNQPQHF. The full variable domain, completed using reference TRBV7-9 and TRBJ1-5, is DTGVSQNPRHKITKRGQNVTFRCDPISEHNRLYWYRQTLGQGPEFLTYFQNEAQLEKSRLLSDRFSAERPKGSFSTLEIQRTEQGDSAMYLCASSSDRSSNQPQHFGDGTRLSIL.

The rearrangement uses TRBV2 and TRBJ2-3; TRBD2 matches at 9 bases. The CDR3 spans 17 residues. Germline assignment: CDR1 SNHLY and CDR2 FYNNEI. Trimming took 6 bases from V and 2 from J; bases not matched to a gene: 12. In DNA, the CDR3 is TGTGCCAGCAGCCCCGCGGGGGGGGTGGATTTCACAGATACGCAGTATTTT. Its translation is CASSPAGGVDFTDTQYF.

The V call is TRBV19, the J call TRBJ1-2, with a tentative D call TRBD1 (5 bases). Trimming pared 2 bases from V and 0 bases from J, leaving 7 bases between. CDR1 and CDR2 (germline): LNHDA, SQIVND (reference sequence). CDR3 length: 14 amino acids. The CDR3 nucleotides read TGTGCCAGTAGTATATCAGGGACTAACTATGGCTACACCTTC. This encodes CASSISGTNYGYTF. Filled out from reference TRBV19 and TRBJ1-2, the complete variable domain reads DGGITQSPKYLFRKEGQNVTLSCEQNLNHDAMYWYRQDPGQGLRLIYYSQIVNDFQKGDIAEGYSVSREKKESFPLTVTSAQKNPTAFYLCASSISGTNYGYTFGSGTRLTVV.

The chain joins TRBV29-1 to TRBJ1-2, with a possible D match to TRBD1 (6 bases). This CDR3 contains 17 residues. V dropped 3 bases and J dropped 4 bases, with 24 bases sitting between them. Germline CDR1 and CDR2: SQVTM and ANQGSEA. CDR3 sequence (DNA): TGCAGCGTTGACTCGGACAGCCGACTACCTTCGGGCTATGGCTACACCTTC. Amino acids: CSVDSDSRLPSGYGYTF.